The source of this T cell receptor (beta chain) is a study of vaccination effects on CD4 cells after COVID-19. Clones were sequenced by immunoSEQ multiplex PCR, and TCRdb holds only the in-frame ones, with some missing. The table includes around 50,000 clones, 65% to 80% detected once. In the case of this clone: Its antigen is as yet unknown.

J gave up 5 bases and V 0 bases, and 6 bases lay outside the gene matches. CDR3 length: 16 residues. Germline lookup yields CDR1 MRHNA and CDR2 SNTAGT. Subsequent to 10 days of culture, CD4+ T cells were isolated. Infection dated between March and December 2020, before the Alpha, Beta and Delta variants reached the United States. Either the mRNA-1273 or the BNT162b2 vaccine was given to participants as two doses. The gene calls are TRBV6-4 and TRBJ2-3, with TRBD2 matching 9 bases. The source was CD4+ T cells from PBMCs cultured without peptide, collected after COVID-19 vaccination. This clonotype originated in a human donor who had a prior SARS-CoV-2 infection. In DNA form, the CDR3 reads TGTGCCAGCAGTGACTCGGGAAATAGCGGGGGAGATACGCAGTATTTT. Translating it yields CASSDSGNSGGDTQYF.